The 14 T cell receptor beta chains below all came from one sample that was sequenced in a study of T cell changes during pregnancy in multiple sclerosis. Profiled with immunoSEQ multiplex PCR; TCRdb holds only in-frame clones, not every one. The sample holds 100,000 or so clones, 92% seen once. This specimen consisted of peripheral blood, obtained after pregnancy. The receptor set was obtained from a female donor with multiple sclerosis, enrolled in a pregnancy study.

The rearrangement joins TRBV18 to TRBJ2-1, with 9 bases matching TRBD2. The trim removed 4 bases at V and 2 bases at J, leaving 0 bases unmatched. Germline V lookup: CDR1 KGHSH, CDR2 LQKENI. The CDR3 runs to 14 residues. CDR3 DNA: TGTGCCAGCTCACTAGCGGGGGCCTACAATGAGCAGTTCTTC. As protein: CASSLAGAYNEQFF.

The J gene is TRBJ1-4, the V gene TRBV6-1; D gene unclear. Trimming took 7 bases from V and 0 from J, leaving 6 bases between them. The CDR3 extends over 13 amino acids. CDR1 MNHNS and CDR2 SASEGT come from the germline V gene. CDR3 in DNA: TGTGCCAGCATCCGAGCAACTAATGAAAAACTGTTTTTT. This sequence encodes CASIRATNEKLFF.

The CDR3 sequence: CASRPQGINTGELFF. In nucleotides, the CDR3 is TGTGCCAGCAGACCACAGGGGATCAACACCGGGGAGCTGTTTTTT. The chain is built from TRBV28 and TRBJ2-2, with 7 bases matching TRBD1. V lost 6 bases, J lost 2 bases, and 6 bases stayed unmatched. Germline CDR1 is MDHEN and CDR2 is SYDVKM. This CDR3 has 15 amino acids.

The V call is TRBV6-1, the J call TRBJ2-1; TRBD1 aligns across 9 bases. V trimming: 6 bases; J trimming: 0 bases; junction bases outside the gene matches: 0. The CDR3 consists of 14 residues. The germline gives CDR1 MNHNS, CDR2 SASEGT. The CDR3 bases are TGTGCCAGCAGGACAGGGGGCTCCTACAATGAGCAGTTCTTC. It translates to CASRTGGSYNEQFF.

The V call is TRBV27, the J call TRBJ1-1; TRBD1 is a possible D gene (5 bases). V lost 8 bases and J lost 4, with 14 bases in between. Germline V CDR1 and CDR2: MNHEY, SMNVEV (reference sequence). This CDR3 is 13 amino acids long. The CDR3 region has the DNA TGTGCCAGCGCCGGGGGGTCGGTCACTGAAGCTTTCTTT. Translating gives CASAGGSVTEAFF.

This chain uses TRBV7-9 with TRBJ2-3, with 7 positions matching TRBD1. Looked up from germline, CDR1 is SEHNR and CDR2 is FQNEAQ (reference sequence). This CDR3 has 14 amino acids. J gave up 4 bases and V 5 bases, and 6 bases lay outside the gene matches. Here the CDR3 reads CASSPRTGSDTQYF. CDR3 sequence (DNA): TGTGCCAGCAGCCCACGGACAGGTTCAGATACGCAGTATTTT.

In DNA, the CDR3 is TGTGCCAGCAGCTTAAAGCTAGCGGGGGCGGGTGAGCAGTTCTTC. Translated, it gives CASSLKLAGAGEQFF. The chain joins TRBV7-3 to TRBJ2-1, with TRBD2 matching 10 bases. The CDR3 has 15 amino acids. V shed 1 base and J 9 bases; nucleotides not matched to a gene: 6. The germline CDR1 and CDR2 sequences are SGHTA and FQGTGA.

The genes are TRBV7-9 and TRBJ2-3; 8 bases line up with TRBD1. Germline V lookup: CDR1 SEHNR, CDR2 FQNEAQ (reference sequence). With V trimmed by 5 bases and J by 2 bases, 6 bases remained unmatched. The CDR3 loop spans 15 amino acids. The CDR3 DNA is TGTGCCAGCAGCCTAGGACAGGGCGACACAGATACGCAGTATTTT. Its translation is CASSLGQGDTDTQYF.

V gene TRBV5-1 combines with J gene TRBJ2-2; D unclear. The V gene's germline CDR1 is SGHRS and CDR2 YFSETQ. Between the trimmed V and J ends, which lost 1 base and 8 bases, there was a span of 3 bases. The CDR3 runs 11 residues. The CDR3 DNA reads TGCGCCAGCAGCTTGCAGGGGGAGCTGTTTTTT. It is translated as CASSLQGELFF.

CDR3 DNA sequence: TGCGCCAGCAGCCCTTTTGGGCGGGGGTCCTACAATGAGCAGTTCTTC. Its translation is CASSPFGRGSYNEQFF. The rearrangement links TRBV5-1 to TRBJ2-1; TRBD2 matches at 7 bases. Germline V gene sequence: CDR1 SGHRS, CDR2 YFSETQ. This CDR3 is built from 16 residues. V shed 4 bases and J 1 base; nucleotides not matched to a gene: 8. Complete variable domain (other parts from reference TRBV5-1 and TRBJ2-1): KAGVTQTPRYLIKTRGQQVTLSCSPISGHRSVSWYQQTPGQGLQFLFEYFSETQRNKGNFPGRFSGRQFSNSRSEMNVSTLELGDSALYLCASSPFGRGSYNEQFFGPGTRLTVL.

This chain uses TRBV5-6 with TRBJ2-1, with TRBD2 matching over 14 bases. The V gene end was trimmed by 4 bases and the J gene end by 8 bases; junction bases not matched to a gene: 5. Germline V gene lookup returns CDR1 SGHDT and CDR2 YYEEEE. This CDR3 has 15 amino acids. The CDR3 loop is CASSPGTSGSDEQFF. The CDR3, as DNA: TGTGCCAGCAGCCCCGGGACTAGCGGGAGCGATGAGCAGTTCTTC.

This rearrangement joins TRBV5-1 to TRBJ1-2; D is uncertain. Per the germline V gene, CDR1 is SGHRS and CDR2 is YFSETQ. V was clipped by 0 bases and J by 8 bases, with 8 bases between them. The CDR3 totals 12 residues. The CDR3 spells CASSLDRSGYTF. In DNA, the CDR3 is TGCGCCAGCAGCTTGGACAGATCGGGCTACACCTTC.

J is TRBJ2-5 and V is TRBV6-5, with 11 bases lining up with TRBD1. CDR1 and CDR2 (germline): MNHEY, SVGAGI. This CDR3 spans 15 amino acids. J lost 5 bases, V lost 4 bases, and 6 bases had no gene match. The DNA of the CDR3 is TGTGCCAGCAGTTCGACTCGGACAGGGGGCGAGACCCAGTACTTC. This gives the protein CASSSTRTGGETQYF.

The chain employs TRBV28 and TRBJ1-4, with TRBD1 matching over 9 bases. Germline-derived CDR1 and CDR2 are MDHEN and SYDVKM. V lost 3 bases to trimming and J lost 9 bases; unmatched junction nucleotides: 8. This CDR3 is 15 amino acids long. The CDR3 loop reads CASSFLGQGGKKLFF. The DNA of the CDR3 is TGTGCCAGCAGTTTCTTGGGACAGGGAGGAAAAAAACTGTTTTTT. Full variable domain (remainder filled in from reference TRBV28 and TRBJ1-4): DVKVTQSSRYLVKRTGEKVFLECVQDMDHENMFWYRQDPGLGLRLIYFSYDVKMKEKGDIPEGYSVSREKKERFSLILESASTNQTSMYLCASSFLGQGGKKLFFGSGTQLSVL.